Listed here are 12 T cell receptor beta chains from one sample, sequenced in a study of T cells after yellow fever vaccination. MiXCR, run by TCRdb on the 5' RACE reads, gives a single entry per CDR3 protein. The table shows about 340,000 distinct CDR3 sequences, with 4% occurring only once. The specimen comprised PBMCs, sampled 5 days after the yellow fever booster vaccination. The receptors derive from a man between 18 and 29 years old who received the YFV17D yellow fever vaccine.

The table lists this clonotype with many counts. This chain joins TRBV5-1 and TRBJ2-2; perhaps TRBD2 as D (5 bases). V was clipped by 1 base and J by 5 bases, with 6 bases between them. This CDR3 comprises 13 residues. The germline gives CDR1 SGHRS, CDR2 YFSETQ. The CDR3 loop reads CASSLRRTGELFF. The CDR3 DNA reads TGCGCCAGCAGCTTGCGGAGGACCGGGGAGCTGTTTTTT.

The V gene is TRBV5-1, the J gene TRBJ2-7; no clear D gene. The germline V and J ends were trimmed by 4 bases and 2 bases, with 10 bases remaining between them. The CDR3 sequence is 13 residues long. From germline, CDR1 is SGHRS and CDR2 YFSETQ. CDR3 sequence reads: CASSQDGAYEQYF. DNA for the CDR3: TGCGCCAGCAGCCAGGACGGAGCCTACGAGCAGTACTTC.

V and J are TRBV29-1 and TRBJ2-1; 7 bases map to TRBD1. The CDR3 is 15 amino acids. V trimming: 4 bases; J trimming: 1 base; junction bases outside the gene matches: 7. Germline assignment: CDR1 SQVTM and CDR2 ANQGSEA. The CDR3 sequence: CSVGAAGGSYNEQFF. In DNA, the CDR3 is TGCAGCGTTGGGGCCGCAGGGGGATCCTACAATGAGCAGTTCTTC.

Comment on this clonotype: The junction shows a germline mismatch at one end, possibly a read error. The chain employs TRBV12-3 or TRBV12-4 and TRBJ2-1; the D gene is possibly TRBD1 (6 bases). The CDR3 runs to 16 residues. This chain's CDR3 is CASSYEGLGAYHEQFF. In DNA form, the CDR3 reads TGTGCCAGCAGCTATGAGGGATTGGGGGCCTACCATGAGCAGTTCTTC.

This clonotype was counted a few times. This rearrangement joins TRBV7-2 to TRBJ2-7; the D gene is possibly TRBD1 (5 bases). With 4 bases removed from V and 5 bases from J, the gap between germline ends came to 15 bases. The CDR3 sequence is 14 residues long. In germline, CDR1 is SGHTA, CDR2 FQGNSA. The CDR3 region has the DNA TGTGCCAGCAGCTCGACCCGGACACAGGACGAGCAGTACTTC. It translates to CASSSTRTQDEQYF.

The sample holds a few counts of this clonotype. The chain links TRBV3-1 to TRBJ2-1; 7 bases line up with TRBD2. This CDR3 is 12 amino acids long. CDR1 and CDR2 from the germline V gene are LGHDT and YNNKEL (reference sequence). J was trimmed by 13 bases and V by 5 bases; bases with no gene match: 8. CDR3 amino acids: CASSSLAGVQFF. In DNA, the CDR3 is TGTGCCAGCAGCTCCTTAGCGGGCGTCCAGTTCTTC.

This clonotype was detected many times. The chain uses TRBV10-3 and TRBJ2-3; 13 positions agree with TRBD2. The CDR3 covers 15 residues. The ends lost 5 bases at V and 3 bases at J; junction bases unmatched: 2. The germline CDR1 and CDR2 sequences are ENHRY and SYGVKD. In DNA, the CDR3 is TGTGCCATCAGTCAGACTAGCGGGGGGACAGATACGCAGTATTTT. Its translation is CAISQTSGGTDTQYF.

The sample holds a few counts of this clonotype. The V call is TRBV5-1, the J call TRBJ2-5; D tentatively reads TRBD1 or TRBD2 (5 bases each). The CDR3 is 15 amino acids. CDR1 is SGHRS and CDR2 is YFSETQ in the germline V gene. V was trimmed by 1 base and J by 1 base, leaving 11 bases between them. The chain's CDR3 is CASSLWPGAQETQYF. The CDR3 coding sequence is TGCGCCAGCAGCTTGTGGCCCGGGGCCCAAGAGACCCAGTACTTC.

The rearrangement links TRBV12-3 or TRBV12-4 to TRBJ2-5, with D unclear. V lost 4 bases, J lost 9 bases, and 12 bases lay in between. The CDR3 spans 12 residues. CDR3 in DNA: TGTGCCAGCAGTTGGACCAGTCAGGCCCAGTACTTC. Translated, it gives CASSWTSQAQYF.

This clonotype was recorded many times. This rearrangement joins TRBV20-1 to TRBJ1-6, with 9 bases fitting TRBD1. The CDR3 spans 16 residues. J lost 3 bases, V lost 5 bases, and 8 bases had no gene match. CDR1 and CDR2 from the germline V gene are DFQATT and SNEGSKA (reference sequence). The CDR3 protein is CSALGQGTFYNSPLHF. DNA for the CDR3: TGCAGTGCTTTGGGACAGGGCACCTTCTATAATTCACCCCTCCACTTT.

The genes are TRBV28 and TRBJ2-7; D remains unclear. Germline CDR1 and CDR2: MDHEN and SYDVKM. This CDR3 is built from 13 residues. Trimming removed 7 bases from V and 1 base from J, with 11 bases in between. The CDR3 bases are TGTGCCAGCACCCCCCCGGGTTCCTACGAGCAGTACGTC. Protein: CASTPPGSYEQYV.

The CDR3 coding sequence is TGTGCCAGCAGCCAAGAATTTGACCAGCCCCAGCATTTT. Protein sequence: CASSQEFDQPQHF. The chain joins TRBV3-1 to TRBJ1-5; D is ambiguous. Trimming stripped 0 bases from V and 7 bases from J, with 7 bases between. The CDR3 is made up of 13 amino acids. CDR1 LGHDT and CDR2 YNNKEL come from the germline V gene (reference sequence).